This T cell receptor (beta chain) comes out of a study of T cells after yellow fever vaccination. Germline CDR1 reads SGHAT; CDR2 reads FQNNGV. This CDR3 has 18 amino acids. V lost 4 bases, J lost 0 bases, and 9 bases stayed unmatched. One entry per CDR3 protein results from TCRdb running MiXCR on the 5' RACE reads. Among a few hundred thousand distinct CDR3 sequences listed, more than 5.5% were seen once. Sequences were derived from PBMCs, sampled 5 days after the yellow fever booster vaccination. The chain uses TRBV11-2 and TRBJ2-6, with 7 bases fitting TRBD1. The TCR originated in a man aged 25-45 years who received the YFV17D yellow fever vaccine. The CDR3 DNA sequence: TGTGCCAGCAGCTATCGGACAGGTCTTATCTCTGGGGCCAACGTCCTGACTTTC. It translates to CASSYRTGLISGANVLTF.